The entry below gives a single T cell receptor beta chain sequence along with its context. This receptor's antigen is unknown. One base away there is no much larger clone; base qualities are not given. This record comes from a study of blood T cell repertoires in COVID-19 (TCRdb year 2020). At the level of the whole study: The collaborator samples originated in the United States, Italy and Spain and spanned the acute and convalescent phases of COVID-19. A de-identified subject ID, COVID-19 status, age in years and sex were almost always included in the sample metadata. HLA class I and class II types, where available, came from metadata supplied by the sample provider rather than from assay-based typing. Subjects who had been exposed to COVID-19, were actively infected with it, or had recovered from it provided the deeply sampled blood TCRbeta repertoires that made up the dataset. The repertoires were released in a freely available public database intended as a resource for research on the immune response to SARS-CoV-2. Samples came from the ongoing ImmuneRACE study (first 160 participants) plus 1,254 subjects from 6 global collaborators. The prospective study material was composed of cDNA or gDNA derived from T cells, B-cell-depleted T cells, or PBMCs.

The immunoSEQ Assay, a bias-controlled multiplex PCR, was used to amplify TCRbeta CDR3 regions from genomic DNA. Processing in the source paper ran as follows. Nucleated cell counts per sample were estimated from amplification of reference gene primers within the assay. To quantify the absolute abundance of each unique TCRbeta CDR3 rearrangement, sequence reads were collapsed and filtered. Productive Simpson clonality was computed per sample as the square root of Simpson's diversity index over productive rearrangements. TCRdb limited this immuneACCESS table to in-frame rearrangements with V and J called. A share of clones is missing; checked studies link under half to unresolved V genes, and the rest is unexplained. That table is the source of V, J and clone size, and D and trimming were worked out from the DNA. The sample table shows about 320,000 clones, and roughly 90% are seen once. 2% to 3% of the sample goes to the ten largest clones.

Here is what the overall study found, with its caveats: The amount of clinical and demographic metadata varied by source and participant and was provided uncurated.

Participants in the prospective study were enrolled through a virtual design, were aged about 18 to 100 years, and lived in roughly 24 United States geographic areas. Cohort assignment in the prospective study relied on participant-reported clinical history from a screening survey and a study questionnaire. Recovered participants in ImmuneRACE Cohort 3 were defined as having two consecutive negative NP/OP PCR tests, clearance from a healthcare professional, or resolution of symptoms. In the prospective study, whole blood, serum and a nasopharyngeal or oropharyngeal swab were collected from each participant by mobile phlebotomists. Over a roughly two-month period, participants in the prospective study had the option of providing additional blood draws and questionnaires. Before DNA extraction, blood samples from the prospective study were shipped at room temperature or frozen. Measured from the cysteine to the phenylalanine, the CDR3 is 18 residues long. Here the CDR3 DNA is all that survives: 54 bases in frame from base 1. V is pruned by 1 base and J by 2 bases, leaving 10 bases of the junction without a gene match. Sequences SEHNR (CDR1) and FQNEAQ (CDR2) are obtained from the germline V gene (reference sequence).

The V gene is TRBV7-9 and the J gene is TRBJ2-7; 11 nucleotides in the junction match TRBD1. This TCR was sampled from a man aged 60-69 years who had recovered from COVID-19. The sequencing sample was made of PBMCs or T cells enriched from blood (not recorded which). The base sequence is TGTGCCAGCAGCTTAGTGGACAGGGGGCCTCGTTTCCCCTACGAGCAGTACTTC. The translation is CASSLVDRGPRFPYEQYF.